This TCR beta chain was observed in a study of regulatory T cells in long-lasting Graves disease. In building TCR beta libraries, iRepertoire HTBI primers were used together with Arm-PCR of CDR3 regions. Using its own MiXCR run on the multiplex PCR reads, TCRdb lists one record per CDR3 protein. The table shows under 300,000 distinct CDR3 sequences, with just over 20% occurring only once. About this clonotype itself: It may be a read error: a sequence one base away is much more abundant.

Time point noted: newly diagnosed GD, antithyroid drugs for less than 3 months. PBMC RNA was the source of the TCR library. Source: peripheral blood mononuclear cells (PBMCs), taken at new diagnosis, from a patient treated with antithyroid drugs. The receptor comes from a female donor with Graves disease.

CDR3 in DNA: TGCGGTGCTATTCGAGCGGGGGTCACAGATACGCAGTATTTT. Translating gives CGAIRAGVTDTQYF. This chain uses TRBV20-1 with TRBJ2-3; TRBD2 agrees at 8 bases. In germline, CDR1 is DFQATT, CDR2 SNEGSKA (reference sequence). The CDR3 runs 14 residues.